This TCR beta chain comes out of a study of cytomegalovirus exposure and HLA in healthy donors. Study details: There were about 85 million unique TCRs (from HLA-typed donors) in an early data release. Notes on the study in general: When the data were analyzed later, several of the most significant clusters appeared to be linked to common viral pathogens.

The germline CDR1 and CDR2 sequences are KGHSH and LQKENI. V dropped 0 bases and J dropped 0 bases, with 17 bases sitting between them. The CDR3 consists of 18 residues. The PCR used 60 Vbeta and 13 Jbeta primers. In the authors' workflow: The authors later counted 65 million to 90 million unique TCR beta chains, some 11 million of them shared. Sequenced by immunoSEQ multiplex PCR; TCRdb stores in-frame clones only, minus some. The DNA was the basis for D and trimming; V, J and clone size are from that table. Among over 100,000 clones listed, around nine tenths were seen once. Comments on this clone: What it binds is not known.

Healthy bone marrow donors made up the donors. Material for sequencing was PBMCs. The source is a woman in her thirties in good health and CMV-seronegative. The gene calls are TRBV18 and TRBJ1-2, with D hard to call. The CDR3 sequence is CASSPPGAWAATNYGYTF. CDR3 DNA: TGTGCCAGCTCACCACCGGGAGCTTGGGCAGCAACTAACTATGGCTACACCTTC.